This T cell receptor beta chain was identified during a study of blood T cell repertoires in COVID-19. The CDR3 has 12 residues. Germline-derived CDR1 and CDR2 are LGHDT and YNNKEL (reference sequence). V gave up 0 bases and J gave up 5 bases, with 4 bases separating them. Measured with immunoSEQ multiplex PCR; TCRdb has only the in-frame clones, and not every one. The sample has tens of thousands of clones; about 84% are singletons. The rearrangement joins TRBV3-1 (or the pseudogene TRBV3-2) to TRBJ2-5; D not certain. The sequencing sample was made of peripheral blood. The receptor was isolated from a woman between 65 and 79 years old with acute or convalescent COVID-19. The CDR3 here is CASSQDPETQYF. DNA of the CDR3: TGTGCCAGCAGCCAAGATCCGGAGACCCAGTACTTC.